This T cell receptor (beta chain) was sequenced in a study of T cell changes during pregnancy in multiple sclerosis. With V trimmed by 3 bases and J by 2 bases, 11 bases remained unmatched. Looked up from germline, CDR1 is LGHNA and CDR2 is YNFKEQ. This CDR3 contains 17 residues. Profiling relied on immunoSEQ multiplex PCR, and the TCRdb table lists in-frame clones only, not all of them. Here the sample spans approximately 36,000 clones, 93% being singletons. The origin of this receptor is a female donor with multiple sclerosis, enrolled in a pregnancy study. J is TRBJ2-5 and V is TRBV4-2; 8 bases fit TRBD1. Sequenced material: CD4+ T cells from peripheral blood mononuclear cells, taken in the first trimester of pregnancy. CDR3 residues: CASSQDARDRYQETQYF. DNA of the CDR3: TGTGCCAGCAGCCAGGATGCCCGGGACAGGTATCAAGAGACCCAGTACTTC.